The sequence of this TCR beta chain was determined in a study of spatial heterogeneity in lung cancer. The wider study: Patients with untreated early-stage non-small cell lung cancer, numbering more than 55, were the donors. Sequenced were any available follow-up PBMC samples, which had been obtained a median of roughly 23 months after resection.

This clonotype was detected a few times. Regarding time point: blood at routine non-recurrence follow-up after resection. This CDR3 has 14 residues. Germline CDR1 reads MNHNY; CDR2 reads SVGAGI (reference sequence). Trimming stripped 2 bases from V and 0 bases from J, with 5 bases between. TCRdb reanalysed the 5' RACE reads using MiXCR and keeps one entry per CDR3 protein. The profile covers roughly 34,000 distinct CDR3 sequences, with over 6.5% appearing a single time and roughly 9.9% taken by the ten largest. This clonotype originated in a male donor with early-stage non-small cell lung cancer. This chain links TRBV6-6 with TRBJ1-3; D ambiguous. Sequencing was performed on PBMCs, taken at follow-up. CDR3 amino acids: CASSYPNSGNTIYF. DNA for the CDR3: TGTGCCAGCAGTTACCCGAACTCTGGAAACACCATATATTTT.